This TCR beta chain was observed in a study of cytomegalovirus exposure and HLA in healthy donors. The CDR3 consists of 12 residues. From germline, CDR1 is MNHEY and CDR2 SVGAGI. General observations from the study: In a later analysis, an Asian-associated ancestry cluster reportedly showed fewer N-insertions than the approximately 620-donor mean. Immune exposure information available was restricted to CMV serostatus. In most subjects, TCR beta sequences reportedly gave accurate predictions of HLA-A and HLA-B alleles.

Researchers ran the PCR with 60 Vbeta and 13 Jbeta primers. The table came from immunoSEQ multiplex PCR; TCRdb's copy has only in-frame clones and leaves some out. The sample gives approximately 85,000 clones, 75% to 90% of which show up once; about 30% is in the top ten. Points on this clone: Its matching antigen is unknown.

Sequencing used PBMCs. The sequence derives from a man between 45 and 60 years old in good health and CMV-seropositive. The gene calls are TRBV6-5 and TRBJ1-1; the D is unclear. CDR3 nucleotides: TGTCCCATAAGACTCTTGAACACTGAAGCTTTCTTT. It translates to CPIRLLNTEAFF.